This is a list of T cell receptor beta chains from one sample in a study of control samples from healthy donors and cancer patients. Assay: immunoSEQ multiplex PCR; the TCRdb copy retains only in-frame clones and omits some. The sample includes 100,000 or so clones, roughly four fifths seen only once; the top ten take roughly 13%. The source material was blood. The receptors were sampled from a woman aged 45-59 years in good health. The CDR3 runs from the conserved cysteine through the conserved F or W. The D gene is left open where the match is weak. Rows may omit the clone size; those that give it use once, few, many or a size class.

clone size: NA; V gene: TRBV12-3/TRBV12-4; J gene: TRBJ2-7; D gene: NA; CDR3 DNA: TGTGCCAGCAGTTTCGGGTCCGAGCAGTACTTC; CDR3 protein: CASSFGSEQYF
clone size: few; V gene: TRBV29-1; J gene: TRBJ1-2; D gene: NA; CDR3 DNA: TGCAGCGTGGACGGGGGCTATGGCTACACCTTC; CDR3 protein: CSVDGGYGYTF
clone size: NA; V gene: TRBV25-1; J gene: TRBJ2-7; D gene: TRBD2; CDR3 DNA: TGTGCCAGCAGTGCTCCGGGACTAGGACGCTACGAGCAGTACTTC; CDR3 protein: CASSAPGLGRYEQYF
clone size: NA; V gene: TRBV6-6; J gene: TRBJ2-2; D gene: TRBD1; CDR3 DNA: TGTGCCAGCACCCCACCGGACAGGACGAACACCGGGGAGCTGTTTTTT; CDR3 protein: CASTPPDRTNTGELFF
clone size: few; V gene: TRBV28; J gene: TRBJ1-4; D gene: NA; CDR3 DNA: TGTGCCAGCACCAAGGGAGCGTTTAGTGAAAAACTGTTTTTT; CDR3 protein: CASTKGAFSEKLFF
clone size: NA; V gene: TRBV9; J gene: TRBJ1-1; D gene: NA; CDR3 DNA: TGTGCCAGCAGCTCCCAGGGAGGGTGGAGCACTGAAGCTTTCTTT; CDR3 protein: CASSSQGGWSTEAFF
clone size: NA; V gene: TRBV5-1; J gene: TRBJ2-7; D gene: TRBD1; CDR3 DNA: TGCGCCAGCAGCTGGGGACAGGGGGTATCCTACGAGCAGTACTTC; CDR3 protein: CASSWGQGVSYEQYF
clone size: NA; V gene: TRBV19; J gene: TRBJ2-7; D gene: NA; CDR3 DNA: TGTGCCAGTACCCCAGAGGCTTCAAGCTCCTACGAGCAGTACTTC; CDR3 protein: CASTPEASSSYEQYF
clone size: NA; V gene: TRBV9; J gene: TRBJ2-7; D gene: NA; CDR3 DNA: TGTGCCAGCAGCCAGGGTCCGGAGGGGTACGAGCAGTACTTC; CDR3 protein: CASSQGPEGYEQYF
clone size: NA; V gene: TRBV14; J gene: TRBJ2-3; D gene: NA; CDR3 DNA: TGTGCCAGCAGCCCACTAGTCACAGATACGCAGTATTTT; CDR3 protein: CASSPLVTDTQYF
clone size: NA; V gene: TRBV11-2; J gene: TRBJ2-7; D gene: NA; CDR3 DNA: TGTGCCAGCAGATCAGGCCCCTACGAGCAGTACTTC; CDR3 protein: CASRSGPYEQYF
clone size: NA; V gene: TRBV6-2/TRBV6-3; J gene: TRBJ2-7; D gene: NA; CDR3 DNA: TGTGCCAGCAGCCCTCTTGACGAGCAGTACTTC; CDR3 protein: CASSPLDEQYF
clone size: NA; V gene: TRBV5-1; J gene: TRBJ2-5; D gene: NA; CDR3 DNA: TGCGCCAGCAGCTTGGTTGGTGGCGGGACCCAGTACTTC; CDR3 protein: CASSLVGGGTQYF
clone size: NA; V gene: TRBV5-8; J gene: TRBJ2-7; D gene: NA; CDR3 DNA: TGTGCCAGCAGCTCGGGTTTTTTGATCTACGAGCAGTACTTC; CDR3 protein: CASSSGFLIYEQYF
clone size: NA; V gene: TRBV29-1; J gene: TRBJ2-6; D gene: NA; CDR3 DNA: TGCAGCGTGGTCGGATCTGGGGCCAACGTCCTGACTTTC; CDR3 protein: CSVVGSGANVLTF
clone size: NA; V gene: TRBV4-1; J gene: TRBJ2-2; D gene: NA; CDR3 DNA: TGCGCCAGCAGCCAGTCGGGCTATAACACCGGGGAGCTGTTTTTT; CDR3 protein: CASSQSGYNTGELFF
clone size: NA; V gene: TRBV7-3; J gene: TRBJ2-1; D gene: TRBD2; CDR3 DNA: TGTGCCAGCAGCATAAGGACTAGCGGGATTAACTACAATGAGCAGTTCTTC; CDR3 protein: CASSIRTSGINYNEQFF
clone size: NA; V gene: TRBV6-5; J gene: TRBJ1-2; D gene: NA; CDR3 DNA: TGTGCCAGCAGCCAGGGTGGTGGCTACACCTTC; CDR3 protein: CASSQGGGYTF
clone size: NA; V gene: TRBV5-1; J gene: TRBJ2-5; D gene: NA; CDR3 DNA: TGCGCCAGCAGCTTGGTAGCGGGGAAGGGGGCAGGCGAGACCCAGTACTTC; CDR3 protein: CASSLVAGKGAGETQYF
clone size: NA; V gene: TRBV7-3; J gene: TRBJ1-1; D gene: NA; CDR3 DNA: TGTGCCAGCAGCTTAGCGGGGCGGGGGAACACTGAAGCTTTCTTT; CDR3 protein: CASSLAGRGNTEAFF
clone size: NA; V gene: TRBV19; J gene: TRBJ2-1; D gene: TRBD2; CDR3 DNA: TGTGCCAGTAGTATAGGGCTAGCGGGAGGGGGCTCCTACAATGAGCAGTTCTTC; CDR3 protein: CASSIGLAGGGSYNEQFF
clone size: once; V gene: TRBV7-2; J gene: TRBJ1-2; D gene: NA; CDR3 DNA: TGTGCCAGCAGCTCCCTTCCCCCAGACAAGGGGGATGGCTACACCTTC; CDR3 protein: CASSSLPPDKGDGYTF
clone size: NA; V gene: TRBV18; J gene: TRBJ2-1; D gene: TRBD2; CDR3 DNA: TGTGCCAGCTCACCGGGACTAGCGGGGGAGTACAATGAGCAGTTCTTC; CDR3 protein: CASSPGLAGEYNEQFF
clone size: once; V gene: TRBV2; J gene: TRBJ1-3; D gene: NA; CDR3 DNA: TGTGCCAGCAGGTCCGCGACTGGAAACACCATATATTTT; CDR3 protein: CASRSATGNTIYF
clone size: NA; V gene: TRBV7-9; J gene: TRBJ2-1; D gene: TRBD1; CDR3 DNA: TGTGCCAGCAGGGACGGACAGGGCACGTTCTACAATGAGCAGTTCTTC; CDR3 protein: CASRDGQGTFYNEQFF
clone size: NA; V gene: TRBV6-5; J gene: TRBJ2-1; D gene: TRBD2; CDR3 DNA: TGTGCCAGCAGTTACCTAGCGGGGGTATACAATGAGCAGTTCTTC; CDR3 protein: CASSYLAGVYNEQFF
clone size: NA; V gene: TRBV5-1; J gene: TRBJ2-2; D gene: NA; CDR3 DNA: TGCGCCAGCAGCTCCATCTCGAACACCGGGGAGCTGTTTTTT; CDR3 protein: CASSSISNTGELFF
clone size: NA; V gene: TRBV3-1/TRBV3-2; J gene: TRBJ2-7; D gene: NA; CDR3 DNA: TGTGCCAGCAGCCAAGGGATACGTGGGGCTTCGAACTACGAGCAGTACTTC; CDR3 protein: CASSQGIRGASNYEQYF
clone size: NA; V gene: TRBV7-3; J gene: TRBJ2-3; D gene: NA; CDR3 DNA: TGTGCCAGCAGCGAACGGACAGGAGGGGGCACAGATACGCAGTATTTT; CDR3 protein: CASSERTGGGTDTQYF
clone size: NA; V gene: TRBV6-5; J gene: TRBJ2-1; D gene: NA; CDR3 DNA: TGTGCCAGCACTCCAGACAGGTACGGAAATGAGCAGTTCTTC; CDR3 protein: CASTPDRYGNEQFF
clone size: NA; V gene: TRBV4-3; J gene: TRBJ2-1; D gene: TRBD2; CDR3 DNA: TGCGCCAGCAGCCAAGAAAATAGCGGGAGGTCGGAGCAGTTCTTC; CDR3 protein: CASSQENSGRSEQFF
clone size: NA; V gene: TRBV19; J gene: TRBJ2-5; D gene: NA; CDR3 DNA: TGTGCCAGTAGTCCCCCCAGGGGAGGAGAGACCCAGTACTTC; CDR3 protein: CASSPPRGGETQYF
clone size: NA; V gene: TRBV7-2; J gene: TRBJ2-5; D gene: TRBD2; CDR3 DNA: TGTGCCAGCAGCTTACGGGGGGAGGTGGTGGAGACCCAGTACTTC; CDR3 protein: CASSLRGEVVETQYF
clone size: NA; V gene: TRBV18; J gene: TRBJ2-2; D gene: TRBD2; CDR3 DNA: TGTGCCAGCTCTGAGACTAGCGGGGAGACCGGGGAGCTGTTTTTT; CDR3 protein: CASSETSGETGELFF
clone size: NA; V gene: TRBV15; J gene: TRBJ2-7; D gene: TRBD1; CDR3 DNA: TGTGCCACCAGCCCCCGGACAGGGCCCTACGAGCAGTACTTC; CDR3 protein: CATSPRTGPYEQYF
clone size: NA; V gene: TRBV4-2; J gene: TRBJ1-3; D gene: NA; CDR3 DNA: TGTGCCAGCAGCCAAGACTCTGGAAACACCATATATTTT; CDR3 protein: CASSQDSGNTIYF
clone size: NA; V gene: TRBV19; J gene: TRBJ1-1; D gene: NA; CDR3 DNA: TGTGCCAGTTCTCAGCAGGGCACGGGCACTGAAGCTTTCTTT; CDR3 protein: CASSQQGTGTEAFF
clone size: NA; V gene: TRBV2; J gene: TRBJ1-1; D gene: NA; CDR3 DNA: TGTGCCAGCAGTGAAGGGGCCACAATGAACACTGAAGCTTTCTTT; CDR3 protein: CASSEGATMNTEAFF
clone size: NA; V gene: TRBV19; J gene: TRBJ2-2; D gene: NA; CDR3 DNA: TGTGCCAGTAGTATTCGGTCGGGCGGCTCGAACACCGGGGAGCTGTTTTTT; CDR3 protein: CASSIRSGGSNTGELFF
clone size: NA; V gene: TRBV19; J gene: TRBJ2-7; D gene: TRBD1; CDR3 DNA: TGTGCCAGTAGTTTGGGACAGGGGGCAGGTCACGAGCAGTACTTC; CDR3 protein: CASSLGQGAGHEQYF
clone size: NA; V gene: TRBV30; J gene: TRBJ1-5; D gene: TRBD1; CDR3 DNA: TGTGCCTGGAGGACAGGGTACAATCAGCCCCAGCATTTT; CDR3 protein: CAWRTGYNQPQHF
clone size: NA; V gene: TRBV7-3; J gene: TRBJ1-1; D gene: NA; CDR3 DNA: TGTGCCAGCAGCTTATTGGGACGGGATGGAAACACTGAAGCTTTCTTT; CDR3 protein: CASSLLGRDGNTEAFF
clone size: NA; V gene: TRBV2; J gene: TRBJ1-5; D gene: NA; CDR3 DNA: TGTGCCAGCAGTGAGGGAGGACGGTACAATCAGCCCCAGCATTTT; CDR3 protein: CASSEGGRYNQPQHF
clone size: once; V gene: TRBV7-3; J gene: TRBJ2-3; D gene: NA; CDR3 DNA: TGTGCCAGCAGCCCCCCTAGCGCGTCTAGCACAGATACGCAGTATTTT; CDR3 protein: CASSPPSASSTDTQYF